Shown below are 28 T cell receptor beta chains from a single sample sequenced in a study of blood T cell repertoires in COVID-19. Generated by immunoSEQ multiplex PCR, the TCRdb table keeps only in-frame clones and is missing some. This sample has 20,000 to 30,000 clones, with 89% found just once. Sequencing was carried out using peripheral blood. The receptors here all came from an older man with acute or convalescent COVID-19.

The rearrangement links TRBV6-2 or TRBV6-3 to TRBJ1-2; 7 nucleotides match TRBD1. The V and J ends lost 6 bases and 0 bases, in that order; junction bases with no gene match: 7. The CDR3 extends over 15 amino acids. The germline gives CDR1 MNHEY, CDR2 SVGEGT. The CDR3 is CASSVTGEANYGYTF. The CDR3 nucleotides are TGTGCCAGCAGCGTCACAGGGGAGGCTAACTATGGCTACACCTTC.

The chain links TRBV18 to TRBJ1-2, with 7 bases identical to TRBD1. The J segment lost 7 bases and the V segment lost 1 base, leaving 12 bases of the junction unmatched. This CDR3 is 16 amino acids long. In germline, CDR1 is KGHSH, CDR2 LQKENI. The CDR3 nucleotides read TGTGCCAGCTCACCACTAGGGACAGAAAGTAAAGGTGGCTACACCTTC. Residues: CASSPLGTESKGGYTF.

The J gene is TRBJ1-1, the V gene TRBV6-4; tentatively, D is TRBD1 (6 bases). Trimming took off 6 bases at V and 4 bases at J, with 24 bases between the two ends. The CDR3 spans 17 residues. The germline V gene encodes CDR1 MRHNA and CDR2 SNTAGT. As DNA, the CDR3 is TGTGCCAGCAGGTCTTACAGGGCAGCGAGCAGATCCACTGAAGCTTTCTTT. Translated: CASRSYRAASRSTEAFF.

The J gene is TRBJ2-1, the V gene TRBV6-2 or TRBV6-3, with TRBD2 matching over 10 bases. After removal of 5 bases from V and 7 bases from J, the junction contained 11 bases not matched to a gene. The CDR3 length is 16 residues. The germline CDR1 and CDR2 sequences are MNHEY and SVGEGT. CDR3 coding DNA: TGTGCCAGCAGTACCCGAGCCAGCGGGAGGGCAAATGAGCAGTTCTTC. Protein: CASSTRASGRANEQFF.

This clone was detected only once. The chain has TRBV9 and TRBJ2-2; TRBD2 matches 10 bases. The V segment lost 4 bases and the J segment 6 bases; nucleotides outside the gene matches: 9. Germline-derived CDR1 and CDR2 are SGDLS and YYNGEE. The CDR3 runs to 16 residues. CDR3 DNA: TGTGCCAGCAGCCCGAGCGTAGCGGGGGGTTCCGGGGAGCTGTTTTTT. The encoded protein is CASSPSVAGGSGELFF.

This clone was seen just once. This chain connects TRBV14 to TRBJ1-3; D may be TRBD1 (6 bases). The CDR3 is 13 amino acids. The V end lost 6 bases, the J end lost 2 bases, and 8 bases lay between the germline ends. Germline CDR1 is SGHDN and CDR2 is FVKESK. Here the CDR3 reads CASRGTPGNTIYF. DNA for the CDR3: TGTGCCAGCAGGGGGACACCTGGAAACACCATATATTTT.

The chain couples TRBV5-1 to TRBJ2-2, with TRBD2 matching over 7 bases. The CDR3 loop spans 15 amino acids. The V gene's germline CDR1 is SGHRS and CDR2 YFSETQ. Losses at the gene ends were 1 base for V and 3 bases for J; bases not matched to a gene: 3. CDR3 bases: TGCGCCAGCAGCTTGAAGGCGGGGGACACCGGGGAGCTGTTTTTT. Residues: CASSLKAGDTGELFF.

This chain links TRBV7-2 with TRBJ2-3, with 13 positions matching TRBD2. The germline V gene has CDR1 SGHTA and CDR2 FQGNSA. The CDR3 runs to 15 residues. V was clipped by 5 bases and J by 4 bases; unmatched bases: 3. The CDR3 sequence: CASSKLAGGPDTQYF. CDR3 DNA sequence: TGTGCCAGCAGCAAACTAGCGGGGGGGCCAGATACGCAGTATTTT.

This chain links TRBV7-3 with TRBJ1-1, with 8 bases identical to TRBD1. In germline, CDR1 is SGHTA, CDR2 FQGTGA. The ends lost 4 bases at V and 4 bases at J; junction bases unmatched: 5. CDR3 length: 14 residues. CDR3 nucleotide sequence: TGTGCCAGCAGCTCTGGGACAGGACTCACTGAAGCTTTCTTT. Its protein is CASSSGTGLTEAFF.

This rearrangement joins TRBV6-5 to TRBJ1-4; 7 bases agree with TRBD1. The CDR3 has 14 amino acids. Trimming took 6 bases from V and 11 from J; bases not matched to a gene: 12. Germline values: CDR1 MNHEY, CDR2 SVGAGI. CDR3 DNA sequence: TGTGCCAGCAGATGGACAGGCGCGTCTGAGAAACTGTTTTTT. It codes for CASRWTGASEKLFF.

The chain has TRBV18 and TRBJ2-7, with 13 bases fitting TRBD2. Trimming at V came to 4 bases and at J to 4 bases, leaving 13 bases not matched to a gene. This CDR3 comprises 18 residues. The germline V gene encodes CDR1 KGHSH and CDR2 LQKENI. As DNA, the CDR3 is TGTGCCAGCTCACTTACCGGACTAGCGGGAGTACAGTCGTACGAGCAGTACTTC. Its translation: CASSLTGLAGVQSYEQYF.

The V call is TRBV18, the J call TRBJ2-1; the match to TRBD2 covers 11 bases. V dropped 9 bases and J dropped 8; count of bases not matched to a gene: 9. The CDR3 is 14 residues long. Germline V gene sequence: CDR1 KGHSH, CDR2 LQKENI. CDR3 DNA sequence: TGTGCCAGTTCAGGGACTAGCGGCGGGGATGAGCAGTTCTTC. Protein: CASSGTSGGDEQFF.

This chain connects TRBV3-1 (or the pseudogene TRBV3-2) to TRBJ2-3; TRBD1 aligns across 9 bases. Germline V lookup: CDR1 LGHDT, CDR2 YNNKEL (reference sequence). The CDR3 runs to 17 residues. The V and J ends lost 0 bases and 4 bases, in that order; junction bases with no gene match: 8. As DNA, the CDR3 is TGTGCCAGCAGCCAAGACTTGGGACAGGGAGGCGCAGATACGCAGTATTTT. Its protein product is CASSQDLGQGGADTQYF.

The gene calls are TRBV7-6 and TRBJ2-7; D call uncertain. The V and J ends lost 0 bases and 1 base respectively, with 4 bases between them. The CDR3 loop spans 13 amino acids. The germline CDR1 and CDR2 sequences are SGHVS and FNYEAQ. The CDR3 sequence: CASSLALSYEQYF. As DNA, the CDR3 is TGTGCCAGCAGCTTAGCCCTATCCTACGAGCAGTACTTC.

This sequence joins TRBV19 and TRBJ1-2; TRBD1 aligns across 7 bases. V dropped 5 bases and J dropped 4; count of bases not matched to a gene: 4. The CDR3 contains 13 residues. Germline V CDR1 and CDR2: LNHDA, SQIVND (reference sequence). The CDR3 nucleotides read TGTGCCAGTAGTTACGACAGGGCCTATGGCTACACCTTC. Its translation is CASSYDRAYGYTF. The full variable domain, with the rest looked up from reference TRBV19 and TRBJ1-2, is DGGITQSPKYLFRKEGQNVTLSCEQNLNHDAMYWYRQDPGQGLRLIYYSQIVNDFQKGDIAEGYSVSREKKESFPLTVTSAQKNPTAFYLCASSYDRAYGYTFGSGTRLTVV.

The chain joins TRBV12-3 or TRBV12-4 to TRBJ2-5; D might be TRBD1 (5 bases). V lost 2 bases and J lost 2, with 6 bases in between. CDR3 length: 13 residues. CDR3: CASSLYRQETQYF. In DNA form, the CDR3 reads TGTGCCAGCAGTTTATACAGGCAAGAGACCCAGTACTTC.

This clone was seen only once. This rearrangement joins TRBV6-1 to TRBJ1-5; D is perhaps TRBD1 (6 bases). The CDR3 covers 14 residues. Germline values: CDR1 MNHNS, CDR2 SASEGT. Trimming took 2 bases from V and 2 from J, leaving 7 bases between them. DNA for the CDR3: TGTGCCAGCAGTGAAAGACAGGGCAATCAGCCCCAGCATTTT. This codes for CASSERQGNQPQHF.

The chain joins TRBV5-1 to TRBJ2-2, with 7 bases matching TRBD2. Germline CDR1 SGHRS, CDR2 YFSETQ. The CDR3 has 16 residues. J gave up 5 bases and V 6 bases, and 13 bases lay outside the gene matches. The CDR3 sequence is CASNNGGGHGTGELFF. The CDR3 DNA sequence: TGCGCCAGCAACAACGGCGGGGGTCATGGGACCGGGGAGCTGTTTTTT.

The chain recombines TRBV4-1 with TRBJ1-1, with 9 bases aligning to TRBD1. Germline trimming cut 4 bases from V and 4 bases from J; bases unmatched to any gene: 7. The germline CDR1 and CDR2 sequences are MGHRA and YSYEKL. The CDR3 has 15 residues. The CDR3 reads CASSLQAQGATEAFF. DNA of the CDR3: TGCGCCAGCAGCCTACAGGCACAGGGGGCCACTGAAGCTTTCTTT.

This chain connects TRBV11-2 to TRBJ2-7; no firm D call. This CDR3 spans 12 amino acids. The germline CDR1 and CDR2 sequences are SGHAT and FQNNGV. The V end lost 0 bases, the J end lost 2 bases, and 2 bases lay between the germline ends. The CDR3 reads CASSLDTYEQYF. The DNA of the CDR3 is TGTGCCAGCAGCTTAGATACCTACGAGCAGTACTTC.

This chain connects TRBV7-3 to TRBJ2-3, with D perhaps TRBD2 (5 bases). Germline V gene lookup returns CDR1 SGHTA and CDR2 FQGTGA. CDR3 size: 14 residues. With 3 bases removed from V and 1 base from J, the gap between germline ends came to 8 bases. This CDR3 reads CASSFEGGTDTQYF. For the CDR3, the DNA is TGTGCCAGCAGCTTTGAGGGCGGCACAGATACGCAGTATTTT.

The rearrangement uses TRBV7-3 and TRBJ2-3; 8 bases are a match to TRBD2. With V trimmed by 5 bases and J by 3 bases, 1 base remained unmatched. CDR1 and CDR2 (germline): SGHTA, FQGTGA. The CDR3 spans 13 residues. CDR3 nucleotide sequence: TGTGCCAGCAGCACTAGCGGAACAGATACGCAGTATTTT. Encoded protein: CASSTSGTDTQYF.

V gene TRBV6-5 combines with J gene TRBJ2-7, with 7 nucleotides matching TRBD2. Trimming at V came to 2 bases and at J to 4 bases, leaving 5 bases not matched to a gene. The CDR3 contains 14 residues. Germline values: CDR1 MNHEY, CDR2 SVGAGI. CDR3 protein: CASSYGREPYEQYF. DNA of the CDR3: TGTGCCAGCAGTTACGGGCGGGAGCCTTACGAGCAGTACTTC.

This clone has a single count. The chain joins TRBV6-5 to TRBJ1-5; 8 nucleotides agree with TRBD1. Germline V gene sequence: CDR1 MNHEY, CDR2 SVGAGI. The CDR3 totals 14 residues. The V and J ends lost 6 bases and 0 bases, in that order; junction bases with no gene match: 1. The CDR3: CASSRGLSNQPQHF. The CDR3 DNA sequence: TGTGCCAGCAGCAGGGGGCTTAGCAATCAGCCCCAGCATTTT.

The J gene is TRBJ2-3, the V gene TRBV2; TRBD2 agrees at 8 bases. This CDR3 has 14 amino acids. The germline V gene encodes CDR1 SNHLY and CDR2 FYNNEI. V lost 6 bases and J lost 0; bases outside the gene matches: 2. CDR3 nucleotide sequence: TGTGCCAGCAGGACTAGCGCAAGCACAGATACGCAGTATTTT. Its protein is CASRTSASTDTQYF.

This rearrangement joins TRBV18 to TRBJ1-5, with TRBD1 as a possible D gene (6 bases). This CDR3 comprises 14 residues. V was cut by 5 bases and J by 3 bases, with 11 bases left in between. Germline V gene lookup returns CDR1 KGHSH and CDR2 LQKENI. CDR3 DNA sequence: TGTGCCAGCTCAACAGGGTTTCTCAATCAGCCCCAGCATTTT. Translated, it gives CASSTGFLNQPQHF.

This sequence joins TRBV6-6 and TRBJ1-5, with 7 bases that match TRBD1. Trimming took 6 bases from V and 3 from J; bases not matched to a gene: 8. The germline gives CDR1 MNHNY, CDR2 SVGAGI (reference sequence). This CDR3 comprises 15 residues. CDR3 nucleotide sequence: TGTGCCAGCAGCCACCCTGGACAGGACAATCAGCCCCAGCATTTT. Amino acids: CASSHPGQDNQPQHF.

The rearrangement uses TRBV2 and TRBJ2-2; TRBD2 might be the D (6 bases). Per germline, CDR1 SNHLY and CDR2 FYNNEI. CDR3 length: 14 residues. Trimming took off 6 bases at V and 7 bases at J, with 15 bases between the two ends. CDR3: CASSVTSTSGELFF. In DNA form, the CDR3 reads TGTGCCAGCAGCGTGACTAGTACGAGCGGGGAGCTGTTTTTT.